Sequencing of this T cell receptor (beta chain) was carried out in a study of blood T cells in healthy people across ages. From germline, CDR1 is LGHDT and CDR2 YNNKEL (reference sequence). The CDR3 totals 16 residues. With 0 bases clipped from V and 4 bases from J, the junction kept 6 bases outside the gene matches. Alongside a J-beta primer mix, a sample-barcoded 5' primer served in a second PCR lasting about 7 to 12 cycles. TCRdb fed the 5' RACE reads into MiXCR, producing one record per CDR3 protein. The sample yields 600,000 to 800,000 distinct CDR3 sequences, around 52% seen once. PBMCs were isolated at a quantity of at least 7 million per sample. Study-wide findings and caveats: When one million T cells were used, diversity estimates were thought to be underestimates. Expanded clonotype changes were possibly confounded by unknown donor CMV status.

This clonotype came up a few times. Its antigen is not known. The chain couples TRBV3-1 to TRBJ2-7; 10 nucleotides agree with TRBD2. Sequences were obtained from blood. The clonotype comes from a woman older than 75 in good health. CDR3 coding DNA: TGTGCCAGCAGCCAAGAATCTACTAGCGGGGCGTACGAGCAGTACTTC. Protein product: CASSQESTSGAYEQYF.